Below are 17 T cell receptor beta chains sequenced from a single sample in a study of cytomegalovirus exposure and HLA in healthy donors. TCRdb keeps only in-frame clones here, not all; method: immunoSEQ multiplex PCR. The sample has over 250,000 clones; 80% to 90% are singletons. What was sequenced was PBMCs. The receptors shown here come from a woman aged 18-30 years in good health and CMV-seronegative.

This chain uses TRBV27 with TRBJ2-2; a possible D gene is TRBD2 (5 bases). This CDR3 has 15 amino acids. V lost 6 bases and J lost 4, with 15 bases in between. From germline, CDR1 is MNHEY and CDR2 SMNVEV (reference sequence). The CDR3 DNA follows: TGTGCCAGCAGCCGACGGGGAACGGGCACCGGGGAGCTGTTTTTT. Protein sequence: CASSRRGTGTGELFF.

Only one count was recorded for this clone. The chain uses TRBV5-1 and TRBJ2-7; D ambiguous. This CDR3 is 14 amino acids long. Per germline, CDR1 SGHRS and CDR2 YFSETQ. Trimming stripped 1 base from V and 1 base from J, with 9 bases between. This CDR3 reads CASSLISDSYEQYF. The CDR3, as DNA: TGCGCCAGCAGCTTGATTTCAGATTCCTACGAGCAGTACTTC.

This chain uses TRBV11-3 with TRBJ1-2; a possible D gene is TRBD1 (6 bases). V was trimmed by 4 bases and J by 7 bases, leaving 16 bases between them. The CDR3 is 14 residues long. CDR1 is SGHNT, CDR2 YENEEA, per germline. The chain's CDR3 is CASSSWGQDSGYTF. The CDR3 region has the DNA TGTGCCAGCAGCTCCTGGGGGCAGGACTCTGGCTACACCTTC.

The V gene is TRBV2, the J gene TRBJ2-5; 7 bases match TRBD2. The trim removed 6 bases at V and 5 bases at J, leaving 12 bases unmatched. The CDR3 length is 15 residues. In germline, CDR1 is SNHLY, CDR2 FYNNEI. The CDR3 nucleotides are TGTGCCAGCAGCGGACTCGCGGGAGTGGTGGAGACCCAGTACTTC. This codes for CASSGLAGVVETQYF. Combining the CDR3 with reference TRBV2 and TRBJ2-5 gives the whole variable domain EPEVTQTPSHQVTQMGQEVILRCVPISNHLYFYWYRQILGQKVEFLVSFYNNEISEKSEIFDDQFSVERPDGSNFTLKIRSTKLEDSAMYFCASSGLAGVVETQYFGPGTRLLVL.

This chain connects TRBV10-3 to TRBJ1-5; 9 bases map to TRBD1. The junction had 7 bases not matched to a gene; V was cut back by 7 bases and J by 6 bases. The CDR3 length is 14 residues. The V gene's germline CDR1 is ENHRY and CDR2 SYGVKD. The CDR3 region has the DNA TGTGCCATCAACCGGGACAGGGAAGGTCAGCCCCAGCATTTT. This sequence encodes CAINRDREGQPQHF.

The chain combines TRBV4-1 with TRBJ1-1, with TRBD1 identical over 8 bases. The CDR3 spans 14 residues. Per germline, CDR1 MGHRA and CDR2 YSYEKL. V shed 6 bases and J 4 bases; nucleotides not matched to a gene: 7. This CDR3 reads CASSPRGLGTEAFF. CDR3 in DNA: TGCGCCAGCAGTCCCAGGGGGCTCGGCACTGAAGCTTTCTTT.

J is TRBJ1-2 and V is TRBV7-2; no clear D gene. With 4 bases removed from V and 5 bases from J, the gap between germline ends came to 11 bases. This CDR3 contains 13 residues. Germline V gene sequence: CDR1 SGHTA, CDR2 FQGNSA. The CDR3 is CASSSDYSYGYTF. The CDR3 DNA follows: TGTGCCAGCAGCTCGGACTACTCGTATGGCTACACCTTC.

V is TRBV6-1 and J is TRBJ2-6; 8 bases align to TRBD1. The CDR3 consists of 15 residues. Losses at the gene ends were 3 bases for V and 2 bases for J; bases not matched to a gene: 0. Germline CDR1 MNHNS, CDR2 SASEGT. CDR3 region: CASSETGAGANVLTF. The CDR3 nucleotides are TGTGCCAGCAGTGAGACAGGGGCTGGGGCCAACGTCCTGACTTTC.

This clone appeared once. The chain joins TRBV6-5 to TRBJ1-2, with D possibly being TRBD1 (6 bases). V lost 0 bases and J lost 7, with 9 bases in between. Germline V gene lookup returns CDR1 MNHEY and CDR2 SVGAGI. This CDR3 spans 13 amino acids. The CDR3 loop reads CASSYSRGGGYTF. CDR3 coding DNA: TGTGCCAGCAGTTACTCCAGGGGTGGTGGCTACACCTTC.

The chain couples TRBV29-1 to TRBJ2-1, with TRBD1 matching over 9 bases. The J segment lost 4 bases and the V segment lost 7 bases, leaving 5 bases of the junction unmatched. The germline CDR1 and CDR2 sequences are SQVTM and ANQGSEA. The CDR3 runs to 13 residues. The CDR3 DNA follows: TGCAGCGCGGTGGGGACAGGGTACAATGAGCAGTTCTTC. Its protein is CSAVGTGYNEQFF.

V usage is TRBV10-3 and J usage is TRBJ2-1; weak D call: TRBD2 (6 bases). Germline V lookup: CDR1 ENHRY, CDR2 SYGVKD. V was shortened by 3 bases and J by 3 bases, with 9 bases between the two germline ends. There are 14 residues in the CDR3. The CDR3 coding sequence is TGTGCCATCAGTGACCCGACTAGCTACAATGAGCAGTTCTTC. Its translation is CAISDPTSYNEQFF.

V and J are TRBV9 and TRBJ2-1; weak D call: TRBD2 (6 bases). The V end was cut by 3 bases, the J end by 6 bases, with 19 bases between. The length of the CDR3 is 16 residues. The germline CDR1 and CDR2 sequences are SGDLS and YYNGEE. The CDR3 sequence: CASSARLDWGSNEQFF. CDR3 nucleotide sequence: TGTGCCAGCAGCGCCCGACTAGATTGGGGGTCCAATGAGCAGTTCTTC.

The chain has TRBV29-1 and TRBJ1-5; D not resolved. The CDR3 has 13 amino acids. The V gene lost 4 bases and the J gene lost 3 bases, with 10 bases spanning the gap. The V gene's germline CDR1 is SQVTM and CDR2 ANQGSEA. CDR3 amino acids: CSVVLQANQPQHF. As DNA, the CDR3 is TGCAGCGTTGTGTTGCAGGCCAATCAGCCCCAGCATTTT.

V and J are TRBV11-2 and TRBJ2-5, with a tentative D call TRBD2 (7 bases). The ends were cut back, 1 base at V and 4 bases at J, with 10 bases in the middle. The germline V gene has CDR1 SGHAT and CDR2 FQNNGV. The CDR3 is 14 amino acids. CDR3 region: CASSLARGGETQYF. Here the CDR3 DNA reads TGTGCCAGCAGCTTAGCTAGGGGGGGAGAGACCCAGTACTTC.

This rearrangement joins TRBV23-1 to TRBJ1-1, with D maybe TRBD1 (6 bases). TRBV23-1 is recorded as an ORF, its role being uncertain. This CDR3 region has 16 residues. Trimming pared 2 bases from V and 4 bases from J, leaving 17 bases between. CDR3 sequence reads: CASSQTSRPRGTEAFF. The CDR3 coding sequence is TGCGCCAGCAGTCAAACCTCCCGACCCAGGGGCACTGAAGCTTTCTTT.

V and J are TRBV6-5 and TRBJ1-2; TRBD1 agrees at 8 bases. CDR1 is MNHEY and CDR2 is SVGAGI in the germline V gene. The CDR3 extends over 15 amino acids. Trimming removed 4 bases from V and 3 bases from J; junction bases left unmatched: 7. The CDR3: CASSSEDRGYYGYTF. DNA of the CDR3: TGTGCCAGCAGTTCCGAAGACAGGGGCTACTATGGCTACACCTTC.

CDR3 in DNA: TGTGCCAGCAGTTACAGGGCGGACATCCTATATGGCTACACCTTC. Residues: CASSYRADILYGYTF. The chain employs TRBV6-5 and TRBJ1-2, with a tentative D call TRBD1 (5 bases). There are 15 residues in the CDR3. Trimming stripped 2 bases from V and 5 bases from J, with 15 bases between. Per germline, CDR1 MNHEY and CDR2 SVGAGI.